This is a list of T cell receptor beta chains from one sample in a study of blood T cell repertoires in COVID-19. Data came from immunoSEQ multiplex PCR; TCRdb stores just in-frame clones and leaves some out. Here the sample spans around 300,000 clones, about 89% being singletons. Sequenced sample: PBMCs or T cells enriched from blood (not recorded which). These TCRs come from a woman under 30 who had recovered from COVID-19. Each CDR3 is given with its conserved first and last residue. The D gene is left open where the match is weak. Size is omitted from some rows. Given values are once, few, many or a class for expanded clones.

cdr3_nt,cdr3_aa,d_call,clone_size,j_call,v_call
TGTGCCAGCAGCTTAGCCCCTCAGCGGCAGCCCCAGCATTTT,CASSLAPQRQPQHF,.,.,TRBJ1-5,TRBV11-2
TGTGCCAGCAGCTTAAGAGGGCGTGAAGCTTTCTTT,CASSLRGREAFF,.,.,TRBJ1-1,TRBV11-3
TGTGCCAGTAGTATGAGTAGGGTGGGAGACTATGGCTACACCTTC,CASSMSRVGDYGYTF,.,.,TRBJ1-2,TRBV19
TGTGCCAGCTCACCACAACCCGGGAGTTACTCAACTAATGAAAAACTGTTTTTT,CASSPQPGSYSTNEKLFF,.,.,TRBJ1-4,TRBV18
TGCAGCGTTGACAAGCCACAGGGGAGCTATGGCTACACCTTC,CSVDKPQGSYGYTF,TRBD1,.,TRBJ1-2,TRBV29-1
TGTGCCAGCAGCTTATTACTAGCGGGGCAAGAGACCCAGTACTTC,CASSLLLAGQETQYF,TRBD2,.,TRBJ2-5,TRBV7-9
TGTGCCAGCAGTGCTCCCCCGCAGGGGGCAGGAGGCTACACCTTC,CASSAPPQGAGGYTF,TRBD1,.,TRBJ1-2,TRBV28
TGTGCCAGCAGCGTAGGAGCAGGAACCTACGAGCAGTACTTC,CASSVGAGTYEQYF,.,.,TRBJ2-7,TRBV9
TGTGCCAGCAGCCTAGCGGGGGGGCTGGATACGCAGTATTTT,CASSLAGGLDTQYF,TRBD2,.,TRBJ2-3,TRBV5-6
TGTGCCAGCAGCGTAGGCCTAGCGGGAGGAGGGGAGCAGTTCTTC,CASSVGLAGGGEQFF,TRBD2,.,TRBJ2-1,TRBV9
TGTGCCAGCAGCAAACTAGCTAATGAGCAGTTCTTC,CASSKLANEQFF,.,.,TRBJ2-1,TRBV7-6
TGTGCCAGCAGCGGTAATCCTAGCGGGGACTACGAGCAGTACTTC,CASSGNPSGDYEQYF,TRBD2,.,TRBJ2-7,TRBV9
TGTGCCAGCGGATCTTCCGGGTCCCCCTACAATGAGCAGTTCTTC,CASGSSGSPYNEQFF,.,.,TRBJ2-1,TRBV27
TGTGCCAGCAGCCAAGTAGGGGACAGGGGACGGATGAACACTGAAGCTTTCTTT,CASSQVGDRGRMNTEAFF,TRBD1,.,TRBJ1-1,TRBV3-1/TRBV3-2
TGTGCCTGGAGTGTCGGGGTTTTTACAGATACGCAGTATTTT,CAWSVGVFTDTQYF,.,.,TRBJ2-3,TRBV30
TGTGCCAGCATCAATCATAGGGACAACAGAGAGCAGTTCTTC,CASINHRDNREQFF,.,.,TRBJ2-1,TRBV6-5
TGTGCCAGCAGTCCGACTCCGGGTTCCAATCAGCCCCAGCATTTT,CASSPTPGSNQPQHF,.,.,TRBJ1-5,TRBV28
TGTGCCAGCAGCCTGGATAGGAGCACTGAAGCTTTCTTT,CASSLDRSTEAFF,.,.,TRBJ1-1,TRBV11-2
TGTGCCAGTAGTATGGGGGCCACAGATACGCAGTATTTT,CASSMGATDTQYF,.,.,TRBJ2-3,TRBV19
TGTGCCAGCAGTGACCTCCGAGACAGGAGTACCTACGAGCAGTACTTC,CASSDLRDRSTYEQYF,.,.,TRBJ2-7,TRBV25-1
TGTGCCAGCAGCGTAGGCGGGGTCGACAATGAGCAGTTCTTC,CASSVGGVDNEQFF,.,.,TRBJ2-1,TRBV9
TGCGCCAGCAGCCCCTCCCCAGGGAGGACTTTCTTT,CASSPSPGRTFF,.,once,TRBJ1-1,TRBV4-1
TGTGCCAGCCGCGGGGGAGACTATGGCTACACCTTC,CASRGGDYGYTF,.,.,TRBJ1-2,TRBV2
TGTGCCGGATACAGGGAATTGAACACTGAAGCTTTCTTT,CAGYRELNTEAFF,.,.,TRBJ1-1,TRBV30
TGTGCCAGCAGCTACGGGGGGTCTGGAAACACCATATATTTT,CASSYGGSGNTIYF,.,.,TRBJ1-3,TRBV9
TGTGCCAGCAGCTTAGGGACAGCCTACAATGAGCAGTTCTTC,CASSLGTAYNEQFF,TRBD1,.,TRBJ2-1,TRBV7-3
TGTGCCAGCTCACCGGTTAGCGGGAGTTCCCCCTACGAGCAGTACTTC,CASSPVSGSSPYEQYF,TRBD2,.,TRBJ2-7,TRBV18
TGTGCCAGCACCTCAGAGGGTGCAGGGGGAGCTTTCTTT,CASTSEGAGGAFF,TRBD1,.,TRBJ1-1,TRBV7-9
TGTGCCAGTAGCCCGCTGGCCGCGGGAAGGTACAATGAGCAGTTCTTC,CASSPLAAGRYNEQFF,.,.,TRBJ2-1,TRBV19
TGCGCCAGCACGCCTCGAGTAGGGGCCACTGAAGCTTTCTTT,CASTPRVGATEAFF,.,.,TRBJ1-1,TRBV5-1
TGCGCCAGCAGCCAAGATCGTCAGGAATGGGAGACCCAGTACTTC,CASSQDRQEWETQYF,.,.,TRBJ2-5,TRBV4-1
TGTGCCAGCAGCTTAAGCGAGGCAGATACGCAGTATTTT,CASSLSEADTQYF,.,.,TRBJ2-3,TRBV11-2
TGTGCCAGCTCACCACCGGGACAGCCCTTCAATGAGCAGTTCTTC,CASSPPGQPFNEQFF,TRBD1,.,TRBJ2-1,TRBV18
TGTGCCACCAGCAGAGACCGGGACACTAACTATGGCTACACCTTC,CATSRDRDTNYGYTF,.,.,TRBJ1-2,TRBV15
TGTGCCTGGAGTGTAGGGCTGAGGGTCGAGCAGTACTTC,CAWSVGLRVEQYF,.,.,TRBJ2-7,TRBV30
TGTGCCAGCAGTTGGGCCAGGGCGAACAATTCACCCCTCCACTTT,CASSWARANNSPLHF,.,.,TRBJ1-6,TRBV27
TGCGCCAGCAGCTGGACAGGGGTCGAGACCCAGTACTTC,CASSWTGVETQYF,TRBD1,.,TRBJ2-5,TRBV5-1
TGTGCCAGCAGGATGCTGGGACTAGCGGTTAACAATGAGCAGTTCTTC,CASRMLGLAVNNEQFF,TRBD2,.,TRBJ2-1,TRBV28
TGTGCCAGCAGCTTAGCGGGGGCGAACACTGAAGCTTTCTTT,CASSLAGANTEAFF,.,.,TRBJ1-1,TRBV7-2